The 14 T cell receptor beta chains below all came from one sample that was sequenced in a study of metastatic and nonmetastatic thyroid tumors. TCRdb re-called clones from the PCR reads using MiXCR. Among about 41,000 clones listed, around 28% were seen once. Patients had received no treatment of any kind before thyroid surgery. Sequenced: blood. These receptors were taken from a male donor with papillary thyroid cancer or a benign thyroid nodule (not recorded which). Some clones in this sample may be carry-over from other donors' samples.

This clone appeared once. The chain has TRBV7-8 and TRBJ2-7; D is perhaps TRBD2 (7 bases). CDR1 is SGHVS, CDR2 FQNEAQ, per germline. The CDR3 covers 15 residues. The V and J ends lost 0 bases and 4 bases respectively, with 13 bases between them. CDR3 nucleotides: TGTGCCAGCAGCTTAGCTGGGAGGGGGTTATACGAGCAGTACTTC. Its protein product is CASSLAGRGLYEQYF.

This clone has just a few counts. A much larger clonotype is one base distant, so this may be a read error. The chain links TRBV7-2 to TRBJ2-3; possibly TRBD1 for D (6 bases). The germline V and J ends were trimmed by 5 bases and 6 bases, with 15 bases remaining between them. This CDR3 comprises 14 residues. CDR1 is SGHTA, CDR2 FQGNSA, per germline. In nucleotides, the CDR3 is TGTGCCAGCAGCACTGGACAGAATAATGATACGCAGTATTTT. This translates into CASSTGQNNDTQYF. Complete variable domain (other parts from reference TRBV7-2 and TRBJ2-3): GAGVSQSPSNKVTEKGKDVELRCDPISGHTALYWYRQSLGQGLEFLIYFQGNSAPDKSGLPSDRFSAERTGGSVSTLTIQRTQQEDSAVYLCASSTGQNNDTQYFGPGTRLTVL.

This clone was seen more than once but under ten times. The J gene is TRBJ2-2, the V gene TRBV6-1; D call uncertain. The CDR3 is made up of 13 amino acids. CDR1 and CDR2 (germline): MNHNS, SASEGT. Trimming took 5 bases from V and 8 from J, leaving 12 bases between them. Here the CDR3 reads CASSPIRFGELFF. CDR3 bases: TGTGCCAGCAGTCCCATCCGTTTTGGGGAGCTGTTTTTT.

This sequence joins TRBV2 and TRBJ2-7; 8 bases align to TRBD1. V shed 4 bases and J 1 base; nucleotides not matched to a gene: 12. This CDR3 has 17 residues. Germline V gene data show CDR1 as SNHLY and CDR2 as FYNNEI. Here the CDR3 DNA reads TGTGCCAGCAGTGTGGCCGTAAGAACAGGGGGTTCCTACGAGCAGTACTTC. Amino acid sequence: CASSVAVRTGGSYEQYF.

The rearrangement uses TRBV11-2 and TRBJ2-1, with TRBD2 matching over 10 bases. V shed 0 bases and J 7 bases; nucleotides not matched to a gene: 3. The CDR3 consists of 15 residues. Germline CDR1 SGHAT, CDR2 FQNNGV. In DNA form, the CDR3 reads TGTGCCAGCAGCTTAGAACTAGCGGGGACTAATGAGCAGTTCTTC. It encodes CASSLELAGTNEQFF.

This clone is termed medium-sized. The V gene is TRBV18, the J gene TRBJ1-5, with D uncertain. The V and J ends lost 5 bases and 3 bases respectively, with 14 bases between them. Germline loops: CDR1 KGHSH, CDR2 LQKENI. The CDR3 sequence is 15 residues long. CDR3 in amino acids: CASSDDGPLNQPQHF. The CDR3 DNA is TGTGCCAGCTCAGACGACGGGCCTCTCAATCAGCCCCAGCATTTT.

A remark on this clone: The CDR3 end shows no conserved phenylalanine or tryptophan, and so a read error is likely. This chain joins TRBV27 and TRBJ1-2; D remains unclear. The CDR3 covers 18 residues. Germline V gene data show CDR1 as MNHEY and CDR2 as SMNVEV (reference sequence). The CDR3 reads CASNLLKPQWRANYGYTS. Here the CDR3 DNA reads TGTGCCAGCAATTTATTAAAGCCTCAGTGGCGGGCTAACTATGGCTACACCTCC.

This chain joins TRBV4-1 and TRBJ1-2; D possibly corresponds to TRBD1 (6 bases). Trimming removed 4 bases at V and 4 bases at J, with 16 bases between. The CDR3 runs 15 residues. Germline V gene data show CDR1 as MGHRA and CDR2 as YSYEKL. This chain's CDR3 is CASSLTQGPFYGYTF. For the CDR3, the DNA is TGCGCCAGCAGCCTCACCCAGGGGCCTTTCTATGGCTACACCTTC.

The rearrangement links TRBV6-2 or TRBV6-3 to TRBJ1-1; D perhaps matches TRBD1 (6 bases). V gave up 9 bases and J gave up 1 base, with 9 bases separating them. There are 12 residues in the CDR3. The germline V gene has CDR1 MNHEY and CDR2 SVGEGT. The CDR3 coding sequence is TGTGCCAGAAGGGGGACGAACACTGAAGCTTTCTTT. It is translated as CARRGTNTEAFF.

There are many counts of this clone. At one end the junction does not follow the germline gene, possibly because of a read error. The chain links TRBV5-6 to TRBJ2-1; 11 nucleotides agree with TRBD1. This CDR3 spans 15 amino acids. Germline V gives CDR1 SGHDT, CDR2 YYEEEE. The CDR3 loop is CASSFRTGGYNEQSF. The CDR3 DNA follows: TGTGCCAGCAGCTTTCGGACAGGGGGCTACAATGAGCAGTCCTTC.

V is TRBV2 and J is TRBJ2-7; D is perhaps TRBD2 (5 bases). V lost 4 bases, J lost 2 bases, and 15 bases lay in between. Looked up from germline, CDR1 is SNHLY and CDR2 is FYNNEI. The CDR3 totals 15 residues. The CDR3 bases are TGTGCCAGCAGTGCGACATACCTGCGGGCCTACGAGCAGTACTTC. Its protein is CASSATYLRAYEQYF.

This rearrangement joins TRBV7-9 to TRBJ2-5; D not resolved. The V end was cut by 4 bases, the J end by 4 bases, with 10 bases between. Germline CDR1 reads SEHNR; CDR2 reads FQNEAQ (reference sequence). The CDR3 length is 13 residues. CDR3: CASSSGTVETQYF. CDR3 DNA: TGTGCCAGCAGCTCGGGTACAGTAGAGACCCAGTACTTC.

In this sample, this clone turned up many times. The chain employs TRBV6-4 and TRBJ2-3, with 7 positions matching TRBD2. This CDR3 has 16 residues. Germline CDR1 is MRHNA and CDR2 is SNTAGT. V gave up 7 bases and J gave up 2 bases; unmatched junction bases: 12. In DNA, the CDR3 is TGTGCCAGCAATGAAGGCGGCGGGGGATCCACAGATACGCAGTATTTT. Translating gives CASNEGGGGSTDTQYF.

The sample holds a few counts of this clone. The rearrangement links TRBV3-1 to TRBJ1-1, with D perhaps TRBD1 (5 bases). CDR1 and CDR2 from the germline V gene are LGHDT and YNNKEL (reference sequence). Trimming removed 4 bases at V and 5 bases at J, with 17 bases between. The CDR3 loop spans 15 amino acids. CDR3 amino acids: CASSPRTRAGTEAFF. The CDR3 DNA reads as TGTGCCAGCAGCCCGCGGACCAGGGCAGGGACTGAAGCTTTCTTT.